Shown below are 15 T cell receptor beta chains from a single sample sequenced in a study of T cell responses to AZD1222 COVID-19 vaccine. Repertoires were generated with immunoSEQ multiplex PCR, while TCRdb's copy carries only in-frame clones and drops some. The repertoire includes some 170,000 clones, just under 95% of them detected once, and roughly 1% sits in the top ten. The sequencing used peripheral blood, collected on day 0 of AZD1222 vaccination. All receptors derive from an adult in good health.

This chain uses TRBV19 with TRBJ2-5, with D possibly being TRBD1 (6 bases). The CDR3 has 13 residues. V shed 6 bases and J shed 5 bases, with 13 bases lying between them. Germline V gene sequence: CDR1 LNHDA, CDR2 SQIVND (reference sequence). CDR3 loop: CASSLGAMETQYF. CDR3 coding DNA: TGTGCCAGTAGCCTGGGGGCGATGGAGACCCAGTACTTC.

This chain uses TRBV2 with TRBJ1-4; 9 bases fit TRBD1. V lost 8 bases to trimming and J lost 6 bases; unmatched junction nucleotides: 1. This CDR3 contains 12 residues. Germline assignment: CDR1 SNHLY and CDR2 FYNNEI. CDR3 region: CASDRGDEKLFF. CDR3 nucleotides: TGTGCCAGCGACAGGGGGGATGAAAAACTGTTTTTT.

This clone was counted a single time. The chain links TRBV14 to TRBJ2-1; D unclear. Trimming took 3 bases from V and 12 from J, leaving 12 bases between them. This CDR3 contains 12 residues. Germline assignment: CDR1 SGHDN and CDR2 FVKESK. Here the CDR3 DNA reads TGTGCCAGCAGCCAGGGCTTCGCGGTGCAGTTCTTC. It encodes CASSQGFAVQFF.

V is TRBV23-1 and J is TRBJ1-5; D remains ambiguous. TRBV23-1 is identified as an open reading frame with a role that is uncertain. Trimming cost V 8 bases and J 2 bases, with 19 bases left between them. This CDR3 spans 16 amino acids. The CDR3 here is CASVRSGSRRNQPQHF. The DNA of the CDR3 is TGCGCCAGCGTCCGTTCGGGGAGTCGCCGCAATCAGCCCCAGCATTTT.

The V and J genes are TRBV3-1 (or the pseudogene TRBV3-2) and TRBJ2-3; D gene ambiguous. The CDR3 loop spans 16 amino acids. The ends were cut back, 3 bases at V and 2 bases at J, with 15 bases in the middle. Per the germline V gene, CDR1 is LGHDT and CDR2 is YNNKEL (reference sequence). This CDR3 is CASSQSSLGDTDTQYF. The CDR3 coding sequence is TGTGCCAGCAGCCAGAGCTCCCTGGGTGACACAGATACGCAGTATTTT.

The rearrangement links TRBV5-8 to TRBJ1-4, with D tentatively TRBD1 (6 bases). Germline CDR1 is SGHTS and CDR2 is YDEGEE. Deletions cut 4 bases from V and 8 bases from J, with 18 bases between. The length of the CDR3 is 15 residues. The CDR3 is CASSPWDTAGEKLFF. CDR3 DNA: TGTGCCAGCAGCCCATGGGACACCGCCGGAGAAAAACTGTTTTTT.

The chain is built from TRBV4-3 and TRBJ2-2; weak D call: TRBD2 (6 bases). The V end was cut by 1 base, the J end by 6 bases, with 12 bases between. Germline V gives CDR1 LGHNA, CDR2 YSLEER. The CDR3 length is 15 residues. The CDR3 coding sequence is TGCGCCAGCAGCCAAGTTTGGGACTTCCCCGGGGAGCTGTTTTTT. It translates to CASSQVWDFPGELFF.

The V call is TRBV6-5, the J call TRBJ1-3, with D hard to call. The CDR3 length is 13 residues. Germline V gene sequence: CDR1 MNHEY, CDR2 SVGAGI. Trimming cost V 8 bases and J 0 bases, with 8 bases left between them. The CDR3 protein is CASGRTSGNTIYF. The CDR3 nucleotides read TGTGCCAGCGGGCGGACCTCTGGAAACACCATATATTTT.

V is TRBV11-2 and J is TRBJ1-1, with D possibly being TRBD1 (6 bases). Between the trimmed V and J ends, which lost 5 bases and 7 bases, there was a span of 14 bases. The CDR3 loop spans 13 amino acids. In germline, CDR1 is SGHAT, CDR2 FQNNGV. Written as DNA, the CDR3 is TGTGCCAGCAGCCGTCGTACGGACAGTGAAGCTTTCTTT. Its protein is CASSRRTDSEAFF.

V is TRBV9 and J is TRBJ2-5; TRBD2 aligns across 11 bases. Germline lookup yields CDR1 SGDLS and CDR2 YYNGEE. The CDR3 runs to 16 residues. V shed 0 bases and J 4 bases; nucleotides not matched to a gene: 5. The CDR3 is CASSVGLGLAVETQYF. Here the CDR3 DNA reads TGTGCCAGCAGCGTAGGATTGGGACTAGCGGTAGAGACCCAGTACTTC. The complete variable domain, with remaining parts taken from reference TRBV9 and TRBJ2-5, reads DSGVTQTPKHLITATGQRVTLRCSPRSGDLSVYWYQQSLDQGLQFLIQYYNGEERAKGNILERFSAQQFPDLHSELNLSSLELGDSALYFCASSVGLGLAVETQYFGPGTRLLVL.

V usage is TRBV5-6 and J usage is TRBJ1-3; no clear D. The CDR3 sequence is 14 residues long. Germline V lookup: CDR1 SGHDT, CDR2 YYEEEE. Trimming pared 5 bases from V and 0 bases from J, leaving 9 bases between. CDR3 nucleotide sequence: TGTGCCAGCAGTCACACGAGCTCTGGAAACACCATATATTTT. Protein sequence: CASSHTSSGNTIYF. Full variable domain (rest looked up from reference TRBV5-6 and TRBJ1-3): DAGVTQSPTHLIKTRGQQVTLRCSPKSGHDTVSWYQQALGQGPQFIFQYYEEEERQRGNFPDRFSGHQFPNYSSELNVNALLLGDSALYLCASSHTSSGNTIYFGEGSWLTVV.

The V gene is TRBV7-9, the J gene TRBJ1-3; maybe TRBD1 (5 bases). The V end was cut by 0 bases, the J end by 1 base, with 10 bases between. Germline assignment: CDR1 SEHNR and CDR2 FQNEAQ (reference sequence). The CDR3 extends over 16 amino acids. Here the CDR3 reads CASSLAPGLSGNTIYF. The CDR3 nucleotides are TGTGCCAGCAGCTTAGCGCCGGGACTGTCTGGAAACACCATATATTTT.

To note about this clone: Other nucleotide sequences from this sample produce the same CDR3. The rearrangement uses TRBV19 and TRBJ1-1; D is uncertain. Germline CDR1 is LNHDA and CDR2 is SQIVND (reference sequence). CDR3 length: 13 amino acids. With 6 bases removed from V and 1 base from J, the gap between germline ends came to 9 bases. The CDR3 spells CASSRTENTEAFF. CDR3 DNA sequence: TGTGCCAGTAGCCGGACGGAGAACACTGAAGCTTTCTTT.

The genes are TRBV3-1 (or the pseudogene TRBV3-2) and TRBJ2-5; 14 positions agree with TRBD2. V was clipped by 1 base and J by 5 bases; unmatched bases: 9. Germline CDR1 is LGHDT and CDR2 is YNNKEL (reference sequence). The CDR3 is made up of 18 amino acids. CDR3 coding DNA: TGTGCCAGCAGCCAAGGGAGACTAGCGGGGGGGCTGGGGGAGACCCAGTACTTC. This codes for CASSQGRLAGGLGETQYF.

CDR3 DNA sequence: TGTGCCAGCAGTTACGCGCAGGGAGGAGAGACCCAGTACTTC. Protein sequence: CASSYAQGGETQYF. This chain uses TRBV6-6 with TRBJ2-5; D might be TRBD2 (6 bases). The germline V gene encodes CDR1 MNHNY and CDR2 SVGAGI (reference sequence). This CDR3 spans 14 amino acids. V was trimmed by 2 bases and J by 4 bases, leaving 11 bases between them.